This T cell receptor (beta chain) was retrieved from a study of identical twins. This clonotype was detected ten times or more. Template switching, a step in the protocol, added a universal primer site, and cDNA carried unique molecular identifiers. MiXCR was run by TCRdb on the 5' RACE reads, yielding one entry per CDR3 protein. This table has 640,000 or so distinct CDR3 sequences, 5.5% to 7.5% appearing once. The CDR3 has 15 amino acids. In germline, CDR1 is ENHRY, CDR2 SYGVKD. Trimming pared 6 bases from V and 2 bases from J, leaving 15 bases between. Sequencing used naive T cells sorted from blood. This TCR derives from a man between 18 and 29 years old in good health. The rearrangement joins TRBV10-3 to TRBJ2-3, with D perhaps matching TRBD2 (5 bases). CDR3 amino acids: CAISPPPGVTDTQYF. In nucleotides, the CDR3 is TGTGCCATCAGCCCCCCACCCGGGGTCACAGATACGCAGTATTTT.